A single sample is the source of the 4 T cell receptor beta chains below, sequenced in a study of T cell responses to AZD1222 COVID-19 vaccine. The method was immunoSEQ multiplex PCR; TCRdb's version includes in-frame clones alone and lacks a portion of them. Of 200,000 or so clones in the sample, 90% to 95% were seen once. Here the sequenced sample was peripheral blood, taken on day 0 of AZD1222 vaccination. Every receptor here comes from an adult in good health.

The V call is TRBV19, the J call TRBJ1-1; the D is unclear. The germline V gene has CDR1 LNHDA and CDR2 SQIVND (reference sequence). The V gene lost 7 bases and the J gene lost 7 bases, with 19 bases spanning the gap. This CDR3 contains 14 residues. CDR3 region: CASTNPGRSLEAFF. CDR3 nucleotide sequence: TGTGCCAGTACCAACCCCGGACGGAGCCTTGAAGCTTTCTTT.

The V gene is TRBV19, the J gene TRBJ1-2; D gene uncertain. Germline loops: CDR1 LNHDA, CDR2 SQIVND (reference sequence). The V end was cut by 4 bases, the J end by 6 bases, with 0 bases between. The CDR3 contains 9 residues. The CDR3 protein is CASSNGYTF. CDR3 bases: TGTGCCAGTAGTAATGGCTACACCTTC.

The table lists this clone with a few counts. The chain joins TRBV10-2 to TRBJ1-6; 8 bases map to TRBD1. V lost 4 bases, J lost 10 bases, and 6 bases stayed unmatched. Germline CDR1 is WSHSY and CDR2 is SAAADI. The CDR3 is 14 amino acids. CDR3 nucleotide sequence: TGCGCCAGCAGTGGAACAGGGGGTACGTCACCCCTCCACTTT. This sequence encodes CASSGTGGTSPLHF.

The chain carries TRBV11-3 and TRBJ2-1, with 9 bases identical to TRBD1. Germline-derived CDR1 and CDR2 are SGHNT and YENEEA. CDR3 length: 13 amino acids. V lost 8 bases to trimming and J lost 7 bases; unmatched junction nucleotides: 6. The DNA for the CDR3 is TGTGCCAGCCCCGACAGGGGGGATAATGAGCAGTTCTTC. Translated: CASPDRGDNEQFF.